One and the same sample provided the 18 T cell receptor beta chains below, sequenced in a study of diagnostic markers for celiac disease. TCRdb derives one entry per CDR3 protein from the reads, leaving out DNA. The sample features approximately 8,000 distinct CDR3 sequences, with around 6% in its top ten. Material for sequencing was either unsorted cells or a sorted T cell fraction (not recorded which). These receptors were taken from a human donor. This table probably holds off-target reads from a library built for another chain.

V usage is TRBV2 and J usage is TRBJ2-7; TCRdb proposes TRBD2, but this gene call is untestable without DNA. Looked up from germline, CDR1 is SNHLY and CDR2 is FYNNEI. The CDR3 is 13 residues long. Here the CDR3 reads CASTPAGGHEQYF.

The chain uses TRBV28 and TRBJ1-6; lacking DNA, the TRBD1 call made by TCRdb goes unchecked. The length of the CDR3 is 13 residues. Germline loops: CDR1 MDHEN, CDR2 SYDVKM. The CDR3 sequence is CASSPPGHSPLHF.

In terms of frequency, this clonotype is medium-sized (0.01 to 0.1%). The genes are TRBV7-9 and TRBJ1-3. This CDR3 comprises 15 residues. Germline assignment: CDR1 SEHNR and CDR2 FQNEAQ (reference sequence). The CDR3 spells CASRSGTASGNTIYF.

This CDR3 reads CSAREGGRWAQHF. The chain is built from TRBV20-1 and TRBJ1-5; TCRdb reports TRBD1, a call that lacks DNA to check it against. The CDR3 spans 13 residues. The germline gives CDR1 DFQATT, CDR2 SNEGSKA (reference sequence).

This chain connects TRBV6-5 to TRBJ2-1. The CDR3 length is 15 residues. Germline assignment: CDR1 MNHEY and CDR2 SVGAGI. The CDR3 here is CASSYRLPEYNEQFF.

This chain uses TRBV28 with TRBJ1-2; TCRdb's D call, TRBD1, is unchecked because there is no DNA. This CDR3 comprises 15 residues. Germline V gives CDR1 MDHEN, CDR2 SYDVKM. The chain's CDR3 is CASRSLGQGNYGYTF.

The chain has TRBV5-5 and TRBJ2-5; TCRdb names TRBD1, which stays unverified in the absence of DNA. Per the germline V gene, CDR1 is SGHKS and CDR2 is YYEKEE (reference sequence). The CDR3 extends over 15 amino acids. This CDR3 is CASSSRGRIQETQYF. Full variable domain (rest looked up from reference TRBV5-5 and TRBJ2-5): DAGVTQSPTHLIKTRGQQVTLRCSPISGHKSVSWYQQVLGQGPQFIFQYYEKEERGRGNFPDRFSARQFPNYSSELNVNALLLGDSALYLCASSSRGRIQETQYFGPGTRLLVL.

This chain links TRBV7-8 with TRBJ2-2; TCRdb's assignment of TRBD2 cannot be checked, as there is no DNA. CDR1 and CDR2 from the germline V gene are SGHVS and FQNEAQ. There are 15 residues in the CDR3. The CDR3 sequence is CASSFPSGNTGELFF.

The chain combines TRBV28 with TRBJ2-7; the TCRdb call, TRBD1, lacks DNA for checking. The CDR3 is 17 amino acids. CDR1 and CDR2 (germline): MDHEN, SYDVKM. The CDR3 sequence is CASSFRSPGEFVYEQYF.

By frequency, this clonotype is medium-sized. The chain combines TRBV20-1 with TRBJ2-5. The CDR3 is 12 residues long. From germline, CDR1 is DFQATT and CDR2 SNEGSKA (reference sequence). CDR3 amino acids: CSARGAEETQYF.

The genes are TRBV5-1 and TRBJ1-4; the TCRdb call, TRBD1, lacks DNA for checking. This CDR3 has 16 residues. Per the germline V gene, CDR1 is SGHRS and CDR2 is YFSETQ. CDR3 sequence: CASSVAPGQLNEKLFF.

The chain carries TRBV10-1 and TRBJ2-3; TCRdb lists TRBD2, though no DNA is available to test this call. The CDR3 is 14 amino acids. Germline CDR1 WNHNN, CDR2 SYGVQD (reference sequence). The CDR3 loop reads CASNRGEVTDTQYF.

V usage is TRBV4-2 and J usage is TRBJ1-1. The CDR3 runs 15 residues. CDR1 and CDR2 (germline): LGHNA, YNFKEQ. This CDR3 reads CASSRSVSTNTEAFF.

Its frequency marks this clonotype as medium-sized. CDR3 loop: CASSQDRNNEQFF. The V and J genes are TRBV4-2 and TRBJ2-1. Germline assignment: CDR1 LGHNA and CDR2 YNFKEQ. CDR3 length: 13 residues.

The rearrangement joins TRBV28 to TRBJ2-5; the D gene TCRdb calls, TRBD1, cannot be checked with no DNA. Looked up from germline, CDR1 is MDHEN and CDR2 is SYDVKM. This CDR3 region has 12 residues. CDR3 residues: CASTGVGETQYF. Full variable domain (rest looked up from reference TRBV28 and TRBJ2-5): DVKVTQSSRYLVKRTGEKVFLECVQDMDHENMFWYRQDPGLGLRLIYFSYDVKMKEKGDIPEGYSVSREKKERFSLILESASTNQTSMYLCASTGVGETQYFGPGTRLLVL.

J is TRBJ2-1 and V is TRBV20-1. CDR3 length: 12 amino acids. The germline V gene has CDR1 DFQATT and CDR2 SNEGSKA (reference sequence). This chain's CDR3 is CSARVRNNEQFF.

This clonotype counts as medium-sized by frequency. The CDR3 is CASSSDRDRGRNYGYTF. V is TRBV6-6 and J is TRBJ1-2; the TRBD1 assignment by TCRdb is unverifiable without DNA. The CDR3 totals 17 residues. The V gene's germline CDR1 is MNHNY and CDR2 SVGAGI (reference sequence).

V and J are TRBV19 and TRBJ2-7. The CDR3 sequence is 13 residues long. The V gene's germline CDR1 is LNHDA and CDR2 SQIVND (reference sequence). The CDR3 sequence: CASSMVFGDEQYF.